This TCR beta chain was identified during a study of cytomegalovirus exposure and HLA in healthy donors (dated by TCRdb to 2017 to 2019). In terms of the full investigation: In an earlier analysis of under 600 of the donors, about 260 Gb of sequence data and 120 million or so unique TCR beta sequences from 150 million to 200 million T cells were reported. Donor age, sex, ethnicity and CMV serostatus were compiled alongside the repertoire data. Every repertoire in the discovery cohort had been generated on one and the same sequencing platform. Across some 400 genotyped donors of the cohort, an average of about 220,000 unique TCR beta nucleotide sequences per donor were sequenced, and roughly 17% of those sequences were non-productive. The later analysis used no new phenotypic data to find candidate immune exposures, relying instead on TCR beta sequences and their occurrence across donors. A later analysis re-analyzed previously published TCR beta repertoires from approximately 700 donors and added high-resolution HLA genotyping to study TCR occurrence patterns. Of the roughly 420 genotyped donors, less than 90% were placed in the genetic ancestry cluster associated with self-reported Caucasian donors. HLA typing included class I and class II loci at four-digit resolution. An earlier analysis of around 540 of the donors applied high-throughput TCR beta sequencing to assess whether each TCR beta V gene segment acted as functional or pseudogenic. Genome-wide SNP genotypes for about three fifths of the roughly 700 donors were used in a later genetic analysis, which treated that subset as a discovery cohort. The aim of the study was to test whether cataloging public T cell receptors could identify signatures of past pathogen exposure. Approximately 300 gigabases of sequencing data and around 80 million unique TCR sequences made up an early release that covered 500 to 700 HLA-typed donors. Along with the approximately 670-subject first cohort, a separate validation cohort of 120 different subjects was used. The study used immunosequencing to profile the T cell repertoires of 600 to 850 subjects and linked those repertoires to cytomegalovirus serostatus. Because of strong linkage in the cohort, five DR-DQ haplotypes were treated as single units for association and clustering. High-throughput TCR immunosequencing, statistical association of individual TCRs with disease status, and machine learning were combined to predict cytomegalovirus infection status. Typing coverage varied by locus: roughly 629-630 donors for A, B, C, DRB1 and DQB1; about 520 for DQA1; about 600 for DPA1; roughly 450 for DPB1.

Libraries were built with the immunoSEQ multiplex PCR assay. For the multiplex PCR, a mixture combining 60 forward primers for TCR Vbeta segments and 13 reverse primers for TCR Jbeta segments was used. The CDR3 region of rearranged TCR beta genes was amplified from genomic DNA by a multiplex PCR assay. Amplified TCR beta libraries were sequenced as 87-base-pair reads on the Illumina HiSeq System. Processing in the source paper ran as follows. Across the 670 or so repertoires, a later analysis counted around 80 million unique TCR beta chains, roughly 11 million of which were shared by at least two donors. To remove PCR and sequencing errors, raw reads were error-corrected and collapsed into unique sequences using a nearest-neighbor algorithm that merged closely related sequences. CDR3 sequences were aligned to IMGT reference sequences to assign V, D and J gene segments. For a sequence to be retained, a match of at least six nucleotides to both a V gene segment and a J gene segment was required. A rearrangement was called productive if the CDR3 had no stop codons and remained in frame with V and J, and every other rearrangement was called non-productive. Following IMGT convention, CDR3 was defined as the stretch from the second conserved V-encoded cysteine to the conserved J-encoded phenylalanine. In an earlier analysis of some 550 of the donors, sequences lacking an unambiguous match to a single V gene segment were excluded. An earlier analysis of about 600 of the donors called V segments functional above 56.7% productive rearrangements and segregating when the between-donor standard deviation exceeded 5%. A statistical classification framework was developed to diagnose cytomegalovirus status using the catalog of TCR beta chain sequences. In a later analysis, TCR nucleotide sequences were compared against IMGT/GENE-DB human TR gene sequences so that V and J genes could be assigned. In a later analysis, CDR3 sequences and most-parsimonious VDJ recombination scenarios were assigned using the TCRdist pipeline. In a later analysis, every TCR beta chain was defined by the combination of its CDR3 amino acid sequence and its V-gene family, and reads without a unique V-gene family were dropped. In a later analysis, approximately 590 highly shared, low-generation-probability nucleotide sequences were removed to address suspected cross-contamination and a sequencing artifact. For each public chain, a later analysis derived a clonal expansion index from normalized ranks of inferred template counts within each repertoire. A later analysis computed generation probabilities with a VDJ recombination model fitted to out-of-frame rearrangements, and checked the results against IGoR. Hypergeometric tests were used in a later analysis to score TCR-TCR, TCR-HLA and TCR-CMV co-occurrence, with a repertoire-size bias correction applied to the TCR pairs. False discovery rates were estimated in a later analysis by permuting HLA or CMV assignments 20 times. A later analysis grouped co-occurring TCRs with DBSCAN, adding TCRdist sequence similarity when clustering within HLA-allele-positive subsets. For co-occurrence clustering, repertoires with fewer than 30,000 or more than 120,000 public chains were excluded, along with 4 to 6 repertoires with anomalous nucleotide sharing. TCRdb provides this immuneACCESS table in a form limited to in-frame rearrangements. Some clones are lacking; in checked studies, under half of them reflect an unresolved V gene, and why the rest are absent is not known. V, J and clone size were drawn from that table, and D and trimming were deduced from the DNA. The table for this sample lists approximately 150,000 clones; approximately 80% of them were counted only once. Of the sample, roughly 7.7% is held by the ten largest clones.

This clone was found a few times. It has no known antigen specificity. No base qualities exist here, and no much larger clone lies one base off it. A distance of 8 bases separates the germline ends of V and J, which lose 4 bases and 4 bases respectively. From its cysteine to its phenylalanine, the CDR3 spans 13 amino acids. Solely the CDR3 DNA is kept, with 39 bases framed from the first base. CDR1 and CDR2 (SGHTA, FQGNSA) derive from the germline V gene. What the authors observed across the whole study: Linkage disequilibrium might explain the correlated functional status among segregating V segments, but an unknown experimental factor could not be ruled out. The only immune exposure information available for the cohort was CMV serostatus. In a later genetic analysis, fewer N-insertions in productive TCRs were reported among donors in an Asian-associated ancestry cluster than the roughly 700-donor mean. Because some donors lacked HLA typing at each locus, the association tests relied only on the typed subset. A further reported finding was that TCR beta sequences accurately predicted the HLA-A and HLA-B alleles for most subjects in the first cohort. The classifier was reported to diagnose cytomegalovirus status with high specificity and sensitivity in both the original and validation cohorts. When HLA alleles, especially DR and DQ, strongly co-occurred, attributing TCR associations to individual alleles was difficult. This cohort had only TCR beta chains sequenced, and the lack of alpha or paired-chain data limited which features could be detected. Most CMV-associated TCR beta chains appeared to be HLA-restricted in a later analysis, and the HLA associations seemed to be driven largely by CMV exposure. Most TCR sequences were observed very rarely across donors, whereas some public TCRs were present in many individuals. The sequencing pipeline was judged likely to have produced a cluster of highly shared sequence variants as a technical artifact. A later analysis associated 16,951 TCR beta sequences with specific HLA alleles at a false discovery rate of 0.05. Some IMGT-functional V segments, including TRBV6-2 and TRBV6-3, could not be told apart with the 87-base-pair reads, so those segments were excluded. According to a later analysis, parvovirus B19, influenza, CMV and Epstein-Barr virus appeared linked to several top co-occurrence clusters. The study listed 150 to 200 TCR beta chains as associated with cytomegalovirus. In an earlier analysis of approximately 590 of the donors, most TCR beta V segments appeared in productive rearrangements about 87% or about 30% of the time, broadly matching IMGT annotations. The presence/absence analyses assumed that sequencing depth was roughly uniform across donors, and that assumption may not be true. A few of the identified cytomegalovirus-associated TCR beta chains were confirmed in vitro to be specific for cytomegalovirus antigens. According to a later analysis, TCR association rates differed among HLA loci, with DRB1 alleles showing the most associated TCRs and HLA-C alleles showing the fewest. A later analysis found that HLA-associated TCR beta chains were more clonally expanded and had lower generation probabilities than equally common non-associated chains. In a later genetic analysis, a missense DCLRE1C variant was associated with V-gene and J-gene trimming of TCR beta chains, and the association was replicated in an independent cohort. The authors suggested that the approach could potentially be extended to other disease states and immunological phenotypes. The earlier analysis of about 600 of the donors excluded fewer than 20 rarely observed V segments, including chromosome 9 orphons, because counts were too low.

The cohort comprised 666 healthy bone marrow donors. Cohort members were all nominally healthy when sampled, although unrecorded immune exposures were likely present. The donor tested CMV seropositive, placing the donor among the 289 seropositive members of the cohort. Every donor gave a peripheral blood sample, and the peripheral blood mononuclear cells from that sample were used for TCR beta sequencing. Genomic DNA extraction from the blood cell samples was performed with the Qiagen DNeasy Blood Extraction Kit. The sequence came from a woman aged 30 to 39 in good health and CMV-seropositive. Source material: PBMCs. The receptor chain draws on TRBV7-2 and TRBJ1-5; no D gene is confidently identified. The sequence in DNA is TGTGCCAGCAGCTCAAGCCCTAATCAGCCCCAGCATTTT. It encodes CASSSSPNQPQHF.